The entry below gives a single T cell receptor beta chain sequence along with its context. The sample is drawn from a study of OX40 agonist ivuxolimab in advanced cancers. The CDR3 is 14 residues long. Germline V gene sequence: CDR1 LNHDA, CDR2 SQIVND (reference sequence). Trimming left V 3 bases short and J 3 bases short, with 11 bases between. The method was immunoSEQ multiplex PCR; TCRdb's version includes in-frame clones alone and lacks a portion of them. The sample holds tens of thousands of clones; around 90% are singletons and the top ten take roughly 18%. The chain employs TRBV19 and TRBJ1-1; weak D call: TRBD1 (5 bases). This TCR came from an adult with an advanced solid tumor such as melanoma, head and neck, liver or kidney cancer. The sequencing used CD4+ or CD8+ T cells sorted from blood, collected in a trial of the OX40 agonist ivuxolimab. CDR3 DNA sequence: TGTGCCAGTAGTATCATCGACAGAGACACTGAAGCTTTCTTT. It encodes CASSIIDRDTEAFF. Based on the CDR3 plus reference TRBV19 and TRBJ1-1, the full variable domain is DGGITQSPKYLFRKEGQNVTLSCEQNLNHDAMYWYRQDPGQGLRLIYYSQIVNDFQKGDIAEGYSVSREKKESFPLTVTSAQKNPTAFYLCASSIIDRDTEAFFGQGTRLTVV.